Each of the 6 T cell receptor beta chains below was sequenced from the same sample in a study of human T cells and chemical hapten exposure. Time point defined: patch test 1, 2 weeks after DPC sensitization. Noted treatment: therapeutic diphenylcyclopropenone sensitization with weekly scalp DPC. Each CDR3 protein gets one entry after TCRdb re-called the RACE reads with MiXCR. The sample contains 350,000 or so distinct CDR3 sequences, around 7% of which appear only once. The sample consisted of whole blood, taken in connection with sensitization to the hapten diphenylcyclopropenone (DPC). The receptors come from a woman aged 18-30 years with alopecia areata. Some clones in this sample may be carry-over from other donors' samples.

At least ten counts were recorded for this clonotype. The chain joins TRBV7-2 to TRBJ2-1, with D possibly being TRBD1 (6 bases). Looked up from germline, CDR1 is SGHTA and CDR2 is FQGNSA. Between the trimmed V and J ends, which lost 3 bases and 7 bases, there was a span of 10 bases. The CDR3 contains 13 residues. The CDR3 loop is CASSFRQVNEQFF. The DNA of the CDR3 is TGTGCCAGCAGCTTCCGACAGGTAAATGAGCAGTTCTTC.

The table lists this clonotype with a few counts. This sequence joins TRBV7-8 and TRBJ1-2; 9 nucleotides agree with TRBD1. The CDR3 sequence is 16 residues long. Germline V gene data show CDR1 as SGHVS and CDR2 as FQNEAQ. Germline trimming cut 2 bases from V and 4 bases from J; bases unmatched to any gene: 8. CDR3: CASSLYRDRVSYGYTF. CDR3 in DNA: TGTGCCAGCAGCTTATATCGGGACAGGGTTTCCTATGGCTACACCTTC.

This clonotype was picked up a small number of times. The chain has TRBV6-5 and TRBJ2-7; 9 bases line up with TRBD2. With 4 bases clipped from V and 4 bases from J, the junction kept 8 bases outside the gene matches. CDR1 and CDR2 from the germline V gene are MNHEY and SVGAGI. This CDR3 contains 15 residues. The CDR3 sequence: CASSSSAGGGYEQYF. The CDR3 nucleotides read TGTGCCAGCAGTTCCTCAGCGGGGGGCGGTTACGAGCAGTACTTC.

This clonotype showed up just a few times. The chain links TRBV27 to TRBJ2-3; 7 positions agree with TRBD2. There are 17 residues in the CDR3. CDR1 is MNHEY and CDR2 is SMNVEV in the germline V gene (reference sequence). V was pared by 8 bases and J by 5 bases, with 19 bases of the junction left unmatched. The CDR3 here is CASRKEAAGTWIDTQYF. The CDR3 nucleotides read TGTGCCAGCCGCAAGGAGGCAGCGGGGACTTGGATAGATACGCAGTATTTT.

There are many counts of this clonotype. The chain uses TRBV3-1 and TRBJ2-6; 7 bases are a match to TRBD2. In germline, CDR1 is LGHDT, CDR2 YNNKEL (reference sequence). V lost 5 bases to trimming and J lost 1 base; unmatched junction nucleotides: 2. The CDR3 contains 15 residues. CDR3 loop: CASSALASGANVLTF. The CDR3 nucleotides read TGTGCCAGCAGCGCACTAGCGTCTGGGGCCAACGTCCTGACTTTC.

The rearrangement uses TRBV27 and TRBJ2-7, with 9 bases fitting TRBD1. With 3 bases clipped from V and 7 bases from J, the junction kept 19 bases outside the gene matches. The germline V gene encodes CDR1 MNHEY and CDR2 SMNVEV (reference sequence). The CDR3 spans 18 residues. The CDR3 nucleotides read TGTGCCAGCAGTTTGGTCGTTCCCCAGCCGGACAGGGGCAGGGAGCAGTACTTC. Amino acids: CASSLVVPQPDRGREQYF.